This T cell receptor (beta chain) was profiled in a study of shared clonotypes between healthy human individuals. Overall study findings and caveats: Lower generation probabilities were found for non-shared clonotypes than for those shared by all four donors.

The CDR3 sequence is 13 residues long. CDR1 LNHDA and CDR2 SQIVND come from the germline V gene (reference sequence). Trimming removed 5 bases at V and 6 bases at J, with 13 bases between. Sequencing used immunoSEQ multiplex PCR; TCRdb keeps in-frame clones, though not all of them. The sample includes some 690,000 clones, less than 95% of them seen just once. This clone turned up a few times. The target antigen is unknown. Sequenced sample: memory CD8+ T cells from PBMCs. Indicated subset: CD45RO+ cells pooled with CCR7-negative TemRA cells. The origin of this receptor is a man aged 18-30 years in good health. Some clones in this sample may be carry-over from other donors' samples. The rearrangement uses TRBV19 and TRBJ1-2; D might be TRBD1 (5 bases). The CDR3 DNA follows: TGTGCCAGTAGTCCCCTGCCAGGGAATGGCTACACCTTC. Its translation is CASSPLPGNGYTF.